The 25 T cell receptor beta chains presented below share a single source sample, sequenced in a study of cytomegalovirus exposure and HLA in healthy donors. The table came from immunoSEQ multiplex PCR; TCRdb's copy has only in-frame clones and leaves some out. Of about 130,000 clones listed, 89% are singletons. The source material was PBMCs. The origin of the receptors is a woman aged 18-29 years in good health and CMV-seronegative.

This sequence joins TRBV28 and TRBJ1-1; D call uncertain. The germline gives CDR1 MDHEN, CDR2 SYDVKM. Trimming pared 6 bases from V and 1 base from J, leaving 9 bases between. The CDR3 length is 13 residues. Here the CDR3 DNA reads TGTGCCAGCAGCGCAGGCCGGAACACTGAAGCTTTCTTT. Protein sequence: CASSAGRNTEAFF.

This rearrangement joins TRBV7-6 to TRBJ1-1; a possible D gene is TRBD1 (5 bases). Germline CDR1 SGHVS, CDR2 FNYEAQ. Trimming pared 1 base from V and 1 base from J, leaving 19 bases between. The CDR3 contains 18 residues. CDR3 sequence reads: CASSLGERLGDSNTEAFF. As DNA, the CDR3 is TGTGCCAGCAGCTTAGGTGAGAGGCTGGGGGACTCGAACACTGAAGCTTTCTTT.

This clone was observed once. The rearrangement links TRBV30 to TRBJ1-2; TRBD1 might be the D (5 bases). CDR3 length: 14 residues. The V end lost 2 bases, the J end lost 6 bases, and 16 bases lay between the germline ends. Germline values: CDR1 GTSNPN, CDR2 SVGIG (reference sequence). The CDR3 nucleotides read TGTGCCTGGAGTCCTTGGGGCAGGGTGAATGGCTACACCTTC. Translation: CAWSPWGRVNGYTF.

This clone was seen only once. The J gene is TRBJ2-7, the V gene TRBV13; possible D gene TRBD2, 6 bases. Germline V gene data show CDR1 as PRHDT and CDR2 as FYEKMQ (reference sequence). This CDR3 spans 14 amino acids. Deletions cut 4 bases from V and 5 bases from J, with 15 bases between. DNA of the CDR3: TGTGCCAGCAGCTCGGGACTTGGTCCCGACGAGCAGTACTTC. Protein: CASSSGLGPDEQYF.

This clone was recorded only once. This CDR3 reads CASSGQGVYEQYF. CDR3 in DNA: TGTGCCAGTAGTGGACAGGGGGTTTACGAGCAGTACTTC. The rearrangement uses TRBV19 and TRBJ2-7; 10 nucleotides agree with TRBD1. The germline V gene encodes CDR1 LNHDA and CDR2 SQIVND (reference sequence). After removal of 5 bases from V and 4 bases from J, the junction contained 2 bases not matched to a gene. This CDR3 has 13 residues.

This clone appeared a single time. The chain recombines TRBV7-8 with TRBJ1-2; 8 positions agree with TRBD1. With V trimmed by 8 bases and J by 6 bases, 11 bases remained unmatched. The CDR3 loop spans 14 amino acids. Germline V CDR1 and CDR2: SGHVS, FQNEAQ. CDR3 sequence: CASSGDRGYHGYTF. The CDR3 DNA reads as TGTGCCAGCTCAGGCGACAGGGGATATCATGGCTACACCTTC.

This clone was counted once. The rearrangement joins TRBV13 to TRBJ2-7; 11 bases are shared with TRBD1. Germline V CDR1 and CDR2: PRHDT, FYEKMQ (reference sequence). CDR3 length equals 15 residues. Trimming removed 4 bases from V and 7 bases from J; junction bases left unmatched: 9. The CDR3 DNA is TGTGCCAGCAGCTCGGGGACAGGGGGGGCCTGGGAGCAGTACTTC. Its translation: CASSSGTGGAWEQYF.

This chain connects TRBV30 to TRBJ1-2, with 7 bases fitting TRBD1. The CDR3 covers 12 residues. V dropped 0 bases and J dropped 7; count of bases not matched to a gene: 2. Germline V gene lookup returns CDR1 GTSNPN and CDR2 SVGIG (reference sequence). CDR3 in amino acids: CAWSVGQVGYTF. The CDR3 DNA is TGTGCCTGGAGTGTCGGACAGGTTGGCTACACCTTC.

The gene calls are TRBV13 and TRBJ2-1; D is possibly TRBD2 (5 bases). From germline, CDR1 is PRHDT and CDR2 FYEKMQ (reference sequence). This CDR3 comprises 14 residues. Trimming left V 6 bases short and J 7 bases short, with 16 bases between. The CDR3 loop reads CASRYGLRRNEQFF. The CDR3 DNA follows: TGTGCCAGCAGATACGGACTTAGGCGGAATGAGCAGTTCTTC.

This chain uses TRBV6-1 with TRBJ1-1; maybe TRBD1 (5 bases). Germline lookup yields CDR1 MNHNS and CDR2 SASEGT. CDR3 length: 13 residues. Deletions cut 5 bases from V and 1 base from J, with 8 bases between. DNA of the CDR3: TGTGCCAGCAGTCAACAGGAGAACACTGAAGCTTTCTTT. Protein: CASSQQENTEAFF.

This chain connects TRBV19 to TRBJ1-4; 9 bases fit TRBD1. The CDR3 length is 16 residues. Per germline, CDR1 LNHDA and CDR2 SQIVND (reference sequence). Trimming cost V 5 bases and J 3 bases; bases outside gene matches: 7. The CDR3 bases are TGTGCCAGTAGTTGGGGGACAGGGTTGGCTAATGAAAAACTGTTTTTT. Its translation: CASSWGTGLANEKLFF.

The rearrangement joins TRBV29-1 to TRBJ1-1; possibly TRBD1 for D (5 bases). V lost 4 bases, J lost 1 base, and 7 bases lay in between. The CDR3 runs 12 residues. The germline gives CDR1 SQVTM, CDR2 ANQGSEA. This CDR3 is CSVVGGNTEAFF. The CDR3 coding sequence is TGCAGCGTTGTGGGGGGGAACACTGAAGCTTTCTTT.

The chain carries TRBV6-5 and TRBJ2-7; TRBD1 aligns across 9 bases. V was pared by 4 bases and J by 1 base, with 2 bases of the junction left unmatched. CDR1 is MNHEY, CDR2 SVGAGI, per germline. CDR3 length equals 14 residues. The CDR3 protein is CASSSGTGSYEQYF. In DNA form, the CDR3 reads TGTGCCAGCAGTTCCGGGACAGGGTCCTACGAGCAGTACTTC.

This sequence joins TRBV10-3 and TRBJ2-6, with D possibly TRBD2 on 6 matching bases. The CDR3 contains 18 residues. V lost 4 bases and J 2 bases, leaving 18 bases between the germline ends. The germline CDR1 and CDR2 sequences are ENHRY and SYGVKD. The CDR3 nucleotides are TGTGCCATCAGTGGGGGCGGGGCCGCTGAGGCTGGGGCCAACGTCCTGACTTTC. Encoded protein: CAISGGGAAEAGANVLTF.

This chain connects TRBV7-9 to TRBJ2-7, with 9 nucleotides matching TRBD1. The V and J ends lost 5 bases and 4 bases, in that order; junction bases with no gene match: 9. In germline, CDR1 is SEHNR, CDR2 FQNEAQ (reference sequence). The CDR3 loop spans 15 amino acids. The CDR3 protein is CASSPPGTGRYEQYF. Written as DNA, the CDR3 is TGTGCCAGCAGCCCCCCGGGGACAGGGCGGTACGAGCAGTACTTC.

This clone occurred once. The rearrangement joins TRBV9 to TRBJ2-1; a weak D match, TRBD1 (5 bases). CDR3 length: 15 residues. Trimming stripped 3 bases from V and 0 bases from J, with 10 bases between. The germline V gene has CDR1 SGDLS and CDR2 YYNGEE. CDR3 loop: CASSADSSSYNEQFF. The DNA of the CDR3 is TGTGCCAGCAGCGCCGACAGCAGCTCCTACAATGAGCAGTTCTTC.

Here the CDR3 DNA reads TGTGCCAGCAGCCCGGTCGGGGGTAACTATGGCTACACCTTC. Amino acids: CASSPVGGNYGYTF. V usage is TRBV6-5 and J usage is TRBJ1-2; a possible D gene is TRBD1 (5 bases). The V gene lost 6 bases and the J gene lost 1 base, with 12 bases spanning the gap. Germline V lookup: CDR1 MNHEY, CDR2 SVGAGI. This CDR3 spans 14 amino acids.

The chain uses TRBV9 and TRBJ1-1; D may be TRBD1 (6 bases). Germline CDR1 and CDR2: SGDLS and YYNGEE. The CDR3 length is 16 residues. Trimming shortened V by 3 bases and J by 7 bases, and 22 bases separated the two germline ends. This CDR3 is CASSDRPSLGAGEAFF. DNA of the CDR3: TGTGCCAGCAGCGACCGACCTTCTTTGGGGGCTGGTGAAGCTTTCTTT. Supplemented by reference TRBV9 and TRBJ1-1, the full variable domain reads DSGVTQTPKHLITATGQRVTLRCSPRSGDLSVYWYQQSLDQGLQFLIQYYNGEERAKGNILERFSAQQFPDLHSELNLSSLELGDSALYFCASSDRPSLGAGEAFFGQGTRLTVV.

This clone has more than one count but fewer than ten. This chain uses TRBV2 with TRBJ2-7; 11 nucleotides agree with TRBD2. The germline V gene has CDR1 SNHLY and CDR2 FYNNEI. J lost 6 bases, V lost 5 bases, and 6 bases had no gene match. The CDR3 loop spans 14 amino acids. The CDR3 region is CASSFSGRVSEQYF. The CDR3 DNA reads as TGTGCCAGCAGTTTTAGCGGGAGGGTGTCCGAGCAGTACTTC.

In DNA, the CDR3 is TGCGCCAGCAGCTTGGGGGCATCAACTAATGAAAAACTGTTTTTT. Translating it yields CASSLGASTNEKLFF. This chain uses TRBV5-1 with TRBJ1-4; no clear D. Germline values: CDR1 SGHRS, CDR2 YFSETQ. V was shortened by 0 bases and J by 0 bases, with 6 bases between the two germline ends. The CDR3 extends over 15 amino acids.

The chain has TRBV5-1 and TRBJ1-1, with D possibly being TRBD1 (6 bases). Germline values: CDR1 SGHRS, CDR2 YFSETQ. V lost 2 bases to trimming and J lost 6 bases, with 14 bases between them. The CDR3 length is 14 residues. The CDR3: CASSLPGVSPEAFF. DNA of the CDR3: TGCGCCAGCAGCTTACCAGGGGTGAGCCCTGAAGCTTTCTTT.

This clone was seen more than once but under ten times. This chain links TRBV11-3 with TRBJ2-7; maybe TRBD1 (5 bases). Germline lookup yields CDR1 SGHNT and CDR2 YENEEA. The length of the CDR3 is 17 residues. Trimming cost V 5 bases and J 4 bases, with 24 bases left between them. Written as DNA, the CDR3 is TGTGCCAGCAGCCCCACTATCCGAGACAGAATCAGTTACGAGCAGTACTTC. Translation: CASSPTIRDRISYEQYF.

Note on this clone: The sample holds other DNA sequences that translate to the same CDR3. V and J are TRBV28 and TRBJ1-5, with 8 bases aligning to TRBD1. The CDR3 runs to 13 residues. Germline V gene lookup returns CDR1 MDHEN and CDR2 SYDVKM. The trim removed 5 bases at V and 5 bases at J, leaving 2 bases unmatched. CDR3 loop: CASSDRGDQPQHF. CDR3 sequence (DNA): TGTGCCAGCAGTGACAGGGGAGATCAGCCCCAGCATTTT.

This clone is a singleton in its sample. V gene TRBV30 combines with J gene TRBJ2-2, with 11 bases identical to TRBD2. The CDR3 runs to 16 residues. Per the germline V gene, CDR1 is GTSNPN and CDR2 is SVGIG (reference sequence). V lost 3 bases and J lost 4; bases outside the gene matches: 7. The CDR3 sequence is CAWSTSGTSGTGELFF. CDR3 DNA: TGTGCCTGGAGCACATCCGGGACTAGCGGCACCGGGGAGCTGTTTTTT.

The V and J genes are TRBV30 and TRBJ2-5; D is uncertain. Germline loops: CDR1 GTSNPN, CDR2 SVGIG (reference sequence). The CDR3 is 11 residues long. V was shortened by 2 bases and J by 5 bases, with 6 bases between the two germline ends. DNA for the CDR3: TGTGCCTGGAGTCTCCGGGAGACCCAGTACTTC. Protein product: CAWSLRETQYF.